One sample yielded the 15 T cell receptor beta chains listed below, sequenced in a study of shared clonotypes between healthy human individuals. Clones were read by immunoSEQ multiplex PCR, and TCRdb kept only the in-frame ones, dropping some. The profile shows some 1.5 million clones, 95% to 99% of them singletons. The sample comprised naive CD4+ T cells sorted from blood. Subset meaning: CD45RA+ positively selected. These receptors all come from a man under 40 in good health.

This chain uses TRBV6-5 with TRBJ2-2, with 7 nucleotides matching TRBD2. V lost 1 base and J lost 3; bases outside the gene matches: 5. In germline, CDR1 is MNHEY, CDR2 SVGAGI. This CDR3 is built from 16 residues. The CDR3, as DNA: TGTGCCAGCAGTTACTTACGGACTAGACACACCGGGGAGCTGTTTTTT. Translation: CASSYLRTRHTGELFF.

This clone was picked up one time. CDR3 loop: CASSFKGLSGITDTQYF. The CDR3 coding sequence is TGTGCCAGCAGCTTTAAGGGCCTTAGCGGGATCACAGATACGCAGTATTTT. The rearrangement links TRBV7-2 to TRBJ2-3; TRBD2 matches at 8 bases. Germline V lookup: CDR1 SGHTA, CDR2 FQGNSA. J lost 2 bases, V lost 3 bases, and 10 bases had no gene match. The CDR3 sequence is 17 residues long.

The V call is TRBV5-1, the J call TRBJ1-1; D uncertain. The CDR3 is made up of 14 amino acids. The germline gives CDR1 SGHRS, CDR2 YFSETQ. Trimming removed 1 base at V and 2 bases at J, with 9 bases between. CDR3 sequence: CASSLLDPNTEAFF. The CDR3 nucleotides are TGCGCCAGCAGCTTGCTAGATCCCAACACTGAAGCTTTCTTT.

J is TRBJ2-2 and V is TRBV28; 10 bases are a match to TRBD2. Germline V gene sequence: CDR1 MDHEN, CDR2 SYDVKM. The ends lost 2 bases at V and 6 bases at J; junction bases unmatched: 9. The CDR3 extends over 17 amino acids. CDR3 sequence: CASSLPPGLAAAGELFF. The CDR3 DNA reads as TGTGCCAGCAGTTTACCCCCAGGACTAGCGGCCGCCGGGGAGCTGTTTTTT.

The CDR3 DNA is TGTGCCAGTAGTATCCCCGGCAATGAGCAGTTCTTC. Amino acid sequence: CASSIPGNEQFF. The V and J genes are TRBV19 and TRBJ2-1; D gene unclear. The CDR3 loop spans 12 amino acids. V gave up 3 bases and J gave up 6 bases, with 6 bases separating them. CDR1 is LNHDA and CDR2 is SQIVND in the germline V gene (reference sequence).

The chain links TRBV12-5 to TRBJ2-1, with 7 bases aligning to TRBD2. Trimming took 6 bases from V and 7 from J; bases not matched to a gene: 21. Germline CDR1 is LGHNT and CDR2 is FRNRAP. CDR3 length equals 18 residues. CDR3 sequence reads: CASGLSKKTSERRNEQFF. DNA of the CDR3: TGTGCTAGTGGCCTAAGTAAGAAAACTAGCGAGCGTCGGAATGAGCAGTTCTTC.

The chain couples TRBV29-1 to TRBJ2-7; 15 positions match TRBD2. V shed 5 bases, J shed 0 bases, and the junction held 5 bases outside the gene matches. The CDR3 loop spans 16 amino acids. Germline lookup yields CDR1 SQVTM and CDR2 ANQGSEA. The CDR3 is CSVSGTSGRSSYEQYF. The CDR3 nucleotides read TGCAGCGTTTCCGGGACTAGCGGGAGGAGCTCCTACGAGCAGTACTTC.

The V and J genes are TRBV6-5 and TRBJ2-5; 7 bases line up with TRBD1. Germline V gene data show CDR1 as MNHEY and CDR2 as SVGAGI. Trimming removed 1 base from V and 0 bases from J; junction bases left unmatched: 2. The CDR3 extends over 15 amino acids. CDR3 sequence reads: CASSYLTGNQETQYF. The CDR3 bases are TGTGCCAGCAGTTACTTGACAGGGAACCAAGAGACCCAGTACTTC.

The chain combines TRBV6-5 with TRBJ2-7; tentatively, D is TRBD1 (6 bases). The length of the CDR3 is 12 residues. The V end lost 10 bases, the J end lost 6 bases, and 16 bases lay between the germline ends. The germline gives CDR1 MNHEY, CDR2 SVGAGI. Written as DNA, the CDR3 is TGTGCCACCAGGGGCAGGGAAAGCGAGCAGTACTTC. Amino acid sequence: CATRGRESEQYF.

This clone was counted a few times. J is TRBJ2-1 and V is TRBV7-6, with a weak D call TRBD2 (6 bases). Trimming took 1 base from V and 12 from J, leaving 10 bases between them. This CDR3 has 12 amino acids. Germline assignment: CDR1 SGHVS and CDR2 FNYEAQ. This CDR3 is CASSLGGISQFF. The CDR3 nucleotides are TGTGCCAGCAGCTTAGGCGGGATCTCGCAGTTCTTC.

As regards this clone: This same CDR3 is encoded by further DNA sequences in the sample. The rearrangement joins TRBV5-1 to TRBJ1-1; perhaps TRBD1 as D (5 bases). From germline, CDR1 is SGHRS and CDR2 YFSETQ. With 4 bases removed from V and 1 base from J, the gap between germline ends came to 8 bases. CDR3 size: 13 residues. The CDR3 protein is CASSLGTNTEAFF. CDR3 nucleotide sequence: TGCGCCAGCAGCCTAGGGACGAACACTGAAGCTTTCTTT.

The gene calls are TRBV19 and TRBJ1-3; TRBD1 is a possible D gene (6 bases). Germline V gives CDR1 LNHDA, CDR2 SQIVND (reference sequence). CDR3 length equals 15 residues. Trimming took off 8 bases at V and 0 bases at J, with 14 bases between the two ends. The CDR3 loop is CASRKGGFSGNTIYF. The CDR3 DNA reads as TGTGCCAGTCGGAAAGGGGGTTTCTCTGGAAACACCATATATTTT.

The rearrangement joins TRBV28 to TRBJ2-1, with 9 positions matching TRBD2. Germline V gene sequence: CDR1 MDHEN, CDR2 SYDVKM. CDR3 length: 17 amino acids. V was pared by 4 bases and J by 0 bases, with 7 bases of the junction left unmatched. The CDR3 DNA is TGTGCCAGCAGTTACCTAGCGGGATCGGGCTCCTACAATGAGCAGTTCTTC. Encoded protein: CASSYLAGSGSYNEQFF.

This clone was observed once. The chain recombines TRBV2 with TRBJ2-1, with 10 bases identical to TRBD2. V was clipped by 6 bases and J by 5 bases; unmatched bases: 7. The CDR3 has 15 amino acids. Germline CDR1 is SNHLY and CDR2 is FYNNEI. The CDR3 DNA reads TGTGCCAGCAGCGAGAGCGGGAGGGCTAACAATGAGCAGTTCTTC. Protein sequence: CASSESGRANNEQFF.

The chain is built from TRBV19 and TRBJ2-7; D unresolved. There are 14 residues in the CDR3. Between the trimmed V and J ends, which lost 5 bases and 6 bases, there was a span of 17 bases. Germline loops: CDR1 LNHDA, CDR2 SQIVND (reference sequence). The CDR3 is CASSQYRQASEQYF. CDR3 sequence (DNA): TGTGCCAGTAGTCAGTATCGGCAGGCCTCCGAGCAGTACTTC.